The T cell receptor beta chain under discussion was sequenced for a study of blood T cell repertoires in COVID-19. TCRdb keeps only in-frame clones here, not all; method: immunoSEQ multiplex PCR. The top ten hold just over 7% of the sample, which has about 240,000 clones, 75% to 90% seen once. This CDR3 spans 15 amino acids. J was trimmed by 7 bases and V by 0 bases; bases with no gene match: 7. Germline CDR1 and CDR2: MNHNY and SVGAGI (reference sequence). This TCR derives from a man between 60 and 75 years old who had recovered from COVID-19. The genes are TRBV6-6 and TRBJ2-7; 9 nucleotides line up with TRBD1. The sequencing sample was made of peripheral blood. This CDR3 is CASSYSGQGLGEQYV. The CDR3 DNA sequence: TGTGCCAGCAGTTACTCTGGACAGGGGCTAGGAGAGCAGTACGTC.